The next 5 T cell receptor beta chains were all read from a single sample in a study of OX40 agonist ivuxolimab in advanced cancers. The assay was immunoSEQ multiplex PCR, and TCRdb's table has in-frame clones only and misses some. This sample has roughly 58,000 clones; 85% occur once, and the top ten carry about 2.7%. The source was CD4+ or CD8+ T cells sorted from blood, collected in a trial of the OX40 agonist ivuxolimab. The receptors were sampled from an adult with an advanced solid tumor such as melanoma, head and neck, liver or kidney cancer.

The chain recombines TRBV19 with TRBJ1-1; TRBD1 might be the D (5 bases). This CDR3 spans 14 amino acids. V shed 4 bases and J shed 2 bases, with 11 bases lying between them. Germline CDR1 is LNHDA and CDR2 is SQIVND (reference sequence). The CDR3 sequence is CASSSQGFNTEAFF. The CDR3 region has the DNA TGTGCCAGTAGTAGTCAGGGCTTCAACACTGAAGCTTTCTTT.

The V gene is TRBV11-2, the J gene TRBJ2-5; D is possibly TRBD1 or TRBD2 (5 bases each). Germline assignment: CDR1 SGHAT and CDR2 FQNNGV. The V and J ends lost 2 bases and 4 bases respectively, with 11 bases between them. This CDR3 is 14 amino acids long. The CDR3 region is CASSLSGARETQYF. The CDR3 DNA reads as TGTGCCAGCAGCTTATCCGGGGCAAGAGAGACCCAGTACTTC.

This chain links TRBV5-6 with TRBJ1-1; 9 nucleotides align to TRBD1. Germline CDR1 is SGHDT and CDR2 is YYEEEE. The CDR3 spans 14 residues. Germline trimming cut 4 bases from V and 6 bases from J; bases unmatched to any gene: 7. The CDR3: CASSPYRGLAEAFF. The CDR3 region has the DNA TGTGCCAGCAGCCCCTACAGGGGGCTTGCTGAAGCTTTCTTT.

The gene calls are TRBV7-8 and TRBJ1-4, with D possibly TRBD1 on 5 matching bases. Germline values: CDR1 SGHVS, CDR2 FQNEAQ. The CDR3 spans 13 residues. V gave up 5 bases and J gave up 11 bases, with 15 bases separating them. The CDR3 sequence: CASSPDMLKKLFF. The CDR3 bases are TGTGCCAGCAGCCCGGACATGTTGAAGAAACTGTTTTTT.

The chain couples TRBV5-1 to TRBJ1-3; unclear D gene. Per germline, CDR1 SGHRS and CDR2 YFSETQ. V lost 4 bases to trimming and J lost 6 bases, with 20 bases between them. There are 16 residues in the CDR3. The CDR3: CASSLDISANKNTIYF. In nucleotides, the CDR3 is TGCGCCAGCAGCCTTGATATTTCCGCGAACAAAAACACCATATATTTT.